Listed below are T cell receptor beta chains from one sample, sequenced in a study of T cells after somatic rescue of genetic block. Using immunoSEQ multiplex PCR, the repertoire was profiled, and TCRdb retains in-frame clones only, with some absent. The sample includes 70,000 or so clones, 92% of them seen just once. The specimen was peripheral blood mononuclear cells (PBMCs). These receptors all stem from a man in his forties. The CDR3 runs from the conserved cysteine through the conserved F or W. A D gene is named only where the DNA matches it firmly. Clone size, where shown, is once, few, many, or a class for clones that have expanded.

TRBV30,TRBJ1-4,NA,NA,CAWSVRTDEKLFF,TGTGCCTGGAGTGTCCGGACAGATGAAAAACTGTTTTTT
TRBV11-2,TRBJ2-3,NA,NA,CASSLRSESTHTQYF,TGTGCCAGCAGCCTTCGGAGTGAGTCCACACATACGCAGTATTTT
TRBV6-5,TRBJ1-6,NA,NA,CASSLRPSYNSPLHF,TGTGCCAGCAGTTTGCGGCCCTCCTATAATTCACCCCTCCACTTT
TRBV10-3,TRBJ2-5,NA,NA,CAISELEPPQETQYF,TGTGCCATCAGTGAGTTAGAACCCCCCCAAGAGACCCAGTACTTC
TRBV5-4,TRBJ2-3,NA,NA,CASSDPEDTQYF,TGTGCCAGCAGCGATCCAGAAGATACGCAGTATTTT
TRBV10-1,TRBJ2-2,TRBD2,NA,CASSPIAGQDTGELFF,TGCGCCAGCAGTCCGATAGCGGGGCAAGACACCGGGGAGCTGTTTTTT
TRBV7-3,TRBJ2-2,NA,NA,CASSSQGFGTGELFF,TGTGCCAGCAGCTCACAGGGTTTTGGAACCGGGGAGCTGTTTTTT
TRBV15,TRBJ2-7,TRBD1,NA,CATSRVRDRYEQYF,TGTGCCACCAGCAGAGTAAGGGACAGGTACGAGCAGTACTTC
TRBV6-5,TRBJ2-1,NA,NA,CASSPRGVHEQFF,TGTGCCAGCAGTCCAAGGGGGGTGCATGAGCAGTTCTTC
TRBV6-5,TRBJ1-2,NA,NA,CASSFLPPAEDYGYTF,TGTGCCAGCAGTTTCCTACCCCCCGCTGAGGACTATGGCTACACCTTC
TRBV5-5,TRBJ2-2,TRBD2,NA,CASSLALLLAGGTGELFF,TGTGCCAGCAGCTTGGCCCTGCTGCTAGCGGGAGGGACCGGGGAGCTGTTTTTT
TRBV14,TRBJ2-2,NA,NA,CTSSRQNTGELFF,TGTACCAGCAGTAGGCAGAACACCGGGGAGCTGTTTTTT
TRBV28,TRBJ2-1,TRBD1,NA,CASSRQGAYEQFF,TGTGCCAGCAGTCGGCAGGGGGCCTATGAGCAGTTCTTC
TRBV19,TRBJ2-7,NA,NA,CASSIGVGSYEQYF,TGTGCCAGTAGTATCGGGGTAGGGTCCTACGAGCAGTACTTC
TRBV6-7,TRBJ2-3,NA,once,CASSYPNRQLPTDTQYF,TGTGCCAGCAGTTACCCCAATCGACAGCTACCCACAGATACGCAGTATTTT
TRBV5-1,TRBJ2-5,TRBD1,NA,CASRTGVEETQYF,TGCGCCAGCAGGACAGGGGTTGAGGAGACCCAGTACTTC
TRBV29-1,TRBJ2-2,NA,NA,CSVEGRGNTGELFF,TGCAGCGTTGAAGGCAGGGGGAACACCGGGGAGCTGTTTTTT
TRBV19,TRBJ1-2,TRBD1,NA,CASSADRDYGYTF,TGTGCCAGTAGCGCGGACAGGGATTATGGCTACACCTTC
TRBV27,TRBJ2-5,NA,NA,CASRLQETQYF,TGTGCCAGCAGGCTTCAAGAGACCCAGTACTTC
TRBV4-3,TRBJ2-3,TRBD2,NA,CASSQEGTSGSGADTQYF,TGCGCCAGCAGCCAAGAAGGGACTAGCGGGAGTGGGGCAGATACGCAGTATTTT
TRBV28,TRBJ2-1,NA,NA,CASSRQSYNEQFF,TGTGCCAGCAGTCGACAGTCCTACAATGAGCAGTTCTTC
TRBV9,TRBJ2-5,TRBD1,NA,CASNQQGARQETQYF,TGTGCCAGCAACCAACAGGGGGCTCGGCAAGAGACCCAGTACTTC
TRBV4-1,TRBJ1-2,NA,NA,CASSQLRTSDNYGYTF,TGCGCCAGCAGCCAGCTTCGGACAAGCGATAACTATGGCTACACCTTC
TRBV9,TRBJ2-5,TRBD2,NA,CASSVLGRDQETQYF,TGTGCCAGCAGCGTACTCGGGAGGGATCAAGAGACCCAGTACTTC
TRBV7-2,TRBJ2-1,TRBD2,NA,CASSLTSGRHNEQFF,TGTGCCAGCAGCCTAACTAGCGGGAGACACAATGAGCAGTTCTTC
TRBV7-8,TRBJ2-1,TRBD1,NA,CASSTSRATGGSEQFF,TGTGCCAGCAGCACCAGTAGGGCGACAGGGGGGAGTGAGCAGTTCTTC
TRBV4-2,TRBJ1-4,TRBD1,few,CASSQDRGQGAEKLFF,TGTGCCAGCAGCCAAGATAGGGGACAGGGGGCAGAAAAACTGTTTTTT
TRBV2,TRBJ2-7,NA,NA,CASLDGSYEQYF,TGTGCCAGTTTGGACGGAAGCTACGAGCAGTACTTC
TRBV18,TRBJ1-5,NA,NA,CASSLDSRQPQHF,TGTGCCAGCTCACTAGATAGCCGCCAGCCCCAGCATTTT
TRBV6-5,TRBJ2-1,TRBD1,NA,CASSYSRSQGAGEQFF,TGTGCCAGCAGTTACTCGAGGTCGCAGGGGGCGGGTGAGCAGTTCTTC
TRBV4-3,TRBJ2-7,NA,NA,CASSQELGGLEQYF,TGCGCCAGCAGCCAAGAATTGGGAGGCCTCGAGCAGTACTTC
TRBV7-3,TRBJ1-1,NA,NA,CASSLAVGTEAFF,TGTGCCAGCAGCTTAGCGGTCGGGACTGAAGCTTTCTTT
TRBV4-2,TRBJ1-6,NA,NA,CASSQEGVNSPLHF,TGTGCCAGCAGCCAAGAGGGAGTGAATTCACCCCTCCACTTT
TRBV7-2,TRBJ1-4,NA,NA,CASSLYGGDEKLFF,TGTGCCAGCAGCTTGTACGGGGGTGATGAAAAACTGTTTTTT
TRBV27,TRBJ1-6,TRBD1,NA,CATPGKGGQLNSPLHF,TGTGCCACTCCGGGGAAGGGGGGACAGTTAAATTCACCCCTCCACTTT
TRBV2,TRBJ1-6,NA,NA,CASKLRDGDLAPLHF,TGTGCCAGCAAGCTCCGGGACGGGGACCTAGCGCCCCTCCACTTT
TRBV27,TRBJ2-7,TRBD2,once,CASSPPRSASSGRRYEQYF,TGTGCCAGCAGTCCCCCCCGGAGTGCTTCTAGCGGGAGAAGATACGAGCAGTACTTC
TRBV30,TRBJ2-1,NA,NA,CAWSVLRGTEQFF,TGTGCCTGGAGTGTACTCCGCGGGACAGAGCAGTTCTTC
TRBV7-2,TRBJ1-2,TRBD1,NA,CASSLMTGGADGYTF,TGTGCCAGCAGCTTAATGACAGGGGGCGCGGATGGCTACACCTTC
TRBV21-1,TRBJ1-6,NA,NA,CASNLGPDRTPYPHSPLHF,TGTGCCAGCAACCTAGGGCCCGACAGGACACCCTATCCTCATTCACCCCTCCACTTT
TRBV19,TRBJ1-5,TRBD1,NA,CASSLRQGNQPQHF,TGTGCCAGTAGTCTTCGACAGGGTAATCAGCCCCAGCATTTT
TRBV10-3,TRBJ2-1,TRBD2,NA,CAILGGTRDEQFF,TGTGCCATCCTGGGGGGGACGAGGGATGAGCAGTTCTTC
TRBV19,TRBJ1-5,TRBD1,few,CASRRDRGDNQPQHF,TGTGCCAGTAGACGGGACAGGGGAGATAATCAGCCCCAGCATTTT
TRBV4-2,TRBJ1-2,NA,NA,CASSRAPGRVNYGYTF,TGTGCCAGCAGCCGTGCTCCCGGGAGGGTTAACTATGGCTACACCTTC
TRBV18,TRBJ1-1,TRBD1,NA,CASSMLRDRGGGTEAFF,TGTGCCAGCTCGATGCTCCGGGACAGGGGCGGGGGGACTGAAGCTTTCTTT
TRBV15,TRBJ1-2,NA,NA,CATSRDRGREYGYTF,TGTGCCACCAGCAGAGATCGAGGCAGGGAATATGGCTACACCTTC
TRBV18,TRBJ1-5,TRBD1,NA,CASSTGQAGSNQPQHF,TGTGCCAGCTCAACCGGACAGGCGGGGAGCAATCAGCCCCAGCATTTT
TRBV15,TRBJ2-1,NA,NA,CATSRDPGGGSHEQFF,TGTGCCACCAGCAGAGATCCCGGAGGGGGCAGCCATGAGCAGTTCTTC
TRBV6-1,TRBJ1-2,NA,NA,CASSMGPSLGYTF,TGTGCCAGCAGTATGGGACCCTCGCTTGGCTACACCTTC
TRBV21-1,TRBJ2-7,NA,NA,CATPGTGIYEQYF,TGTGCCACTCCAGGGACGGGGATCTACGAGCAGTACTTC
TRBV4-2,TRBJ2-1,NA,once,CASSQEIRHNEQFF,TGTGCCAGCAGCCAAGAAATCAGACACAATGAGCAGTTCTTC
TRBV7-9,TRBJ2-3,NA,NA,CASSWKGRRTDTQYF,TGTGCCAGCAGCTGGAAGGGACGGCGCACAGATACGCAGTATTTT
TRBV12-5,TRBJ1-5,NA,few,CASGSQPIGAPQHF,TGTGCTAGTGGTTCGCAACCGATCGGGGCGCCCCAGCATTTT
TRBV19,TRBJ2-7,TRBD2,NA,CASSPGTSVYEQYF,TGTGCCAGTAGTCCCGGGACTAGTGTCTACGAGCAGTACTTC